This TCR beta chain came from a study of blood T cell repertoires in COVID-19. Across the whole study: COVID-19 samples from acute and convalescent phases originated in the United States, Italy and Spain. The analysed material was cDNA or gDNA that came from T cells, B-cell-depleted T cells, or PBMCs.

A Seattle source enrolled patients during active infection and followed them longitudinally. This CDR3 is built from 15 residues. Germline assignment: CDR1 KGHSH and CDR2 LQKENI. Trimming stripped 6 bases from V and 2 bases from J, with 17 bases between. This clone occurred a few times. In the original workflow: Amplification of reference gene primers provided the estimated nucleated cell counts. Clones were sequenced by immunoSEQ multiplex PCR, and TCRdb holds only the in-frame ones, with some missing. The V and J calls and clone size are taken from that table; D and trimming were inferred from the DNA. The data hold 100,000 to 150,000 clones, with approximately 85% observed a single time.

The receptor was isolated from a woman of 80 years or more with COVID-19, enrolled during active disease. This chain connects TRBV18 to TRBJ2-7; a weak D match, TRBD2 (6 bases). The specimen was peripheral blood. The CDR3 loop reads CASSRGDPNTYEQYF. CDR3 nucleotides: TGTGCCAGCTCCCGCGGGGACCCCAATACCTACGAGCAGTACTTC.